This T cell receptor (beta chain) was sequenced for a study of read filtering for tumor transcriptome and immune sequencing (TCRdb year 2020). At the level of the whole study: The cohort had 17 male and more than 12 female patients with a mean age of about 71 years, ranging from roughly 45 to 85. One of the main goals was to work out a read-filtering strategy for immune repertoire data, in particular whether clonotypes backed by only a single read should be removed. After DNase treatment, whole-transcriptome libraries were prepared using the TruSeq RNA Access Library Prep Kit. Per sample, about 4.05 to 10.27 million TCR-region mapped reads were obtained with IR-seq, compared with only 85 to 1273 with RNA-seq. By revised international staging, fewer than ten patients were R-ISS I, approximately 15 were R-ISS II and 6 or 7 were R-ISS III. The study compared TCR repertoires from targeted immune repertoire sequencing and bulk whole-transcriptome sequencing run on the same bone marrow samples.

This clonotype was recorded at least ten times. What antigen it recognizes has not been identified. The record has no base qualities; no much larger clone is one base away. What the study reported, not specific to this receptor: IR-seq captured clonotypes at much higher depth and more reliably than RNA-seq, and smaller IR-seq throughput sufficed to identify most shared clonotypes. The correlation between IR-seq and RNA-seq shared clonotype proportions was increased by removal of single-read clonotypes. The sorted CD138-negative fraction was composed of a mixed bone marrow immune population rather than of purified T cells. Single-read clonotypes made up roughly 82% of clonotypes but 3% to 3.5% of total reads in IR-seq, and approximately 73% of clonotypes and around 45% of reads in RNA-seq.

Starting from 350 to 500 ng RNA, TCR libraries were constructed with the Immunoverse kit using molecular barcoded adaptors that cover the alpha/delta and beta/gamma chains. TCR library preparation was performed with the same RNA that was used for transcriptome sequencing. Sequencing of TCR libraries was carried out on an Illumina HiSeq 4000 with 2 x 150 cycles. On the authors' methods: MiXCR aligned TCR reads to human V, D, J and C references and assembled the aligned reads into CDR3 clonotypes, with quality filtering and error correction included. The tcR package in R was used for analysis of clonotype counts and gene usage diversity. For inspection of raw mapping reads, RNA-seq reads were mapped by STAR aligner version 2.5.3a onto GRCh37 of the human genome. To test how sequencing depth affects detected clonotypes, IR-seq fastq files were randomly downsampled with Seqtk 1.3. TCRdb took the public reads, trimmed them with fastp at Q25, ran MiXCR for clone calling and kept in-frame beta chains. When rows share a CDR3 protein, they turn into one entry using the most common DNA and genes. V and J calls and clone size were set by TCRdb, not the authors. The sample data list fewer than 30,000 distinct CDR3 sequences, and 20% to 25% of these were observed just once. Roughly 15% of the sample is taken by the ten largest.

Bone marrow was sampled from every patient at the time of active disease. Ficoll-Hypaque density gradient centrifugation was used to isolate the bone marrow mononuclear cells. CD138-negative cells were obtained by negative selection after labeling with CD138 magnetic microbeads on a MACS separator, removing myeloma plasma cells. Purity of the isolated cells was checked by flow cytometry on an Attune NxT using CD138 antibodies. Total RNA was extracted with TRIzol reagent and quantified with a NanoDrop spectrophotometer. Paired RNA-seq and IR-seq were performed on the CD138-negative bone marrow sample of each patient. The clonotype comes from a donor at least 40 years old with multiple myeloma. Sequenced: a population of CD138-negative cells sorted from bone marrow. The cell subset or site label here, explained by the study, means: bone marrow mononuclear cells depleted of CD138+ plasma/myeloma cells by negative magnetic selection.

Here is the DNA: TGCAGCGTTGAAGGACCCCACACAGATACGCAGTATTTT. This codes for CSVEGPHTDTQYF. This chain joins TRBV29-1 to TRBJ2-3; a confident D gene designation cannot be given. Relative to germline, V is 1 base shorter and J is 2 bases shorter, with 7 bases between their ends. Taken from cysteine to phenylalanine, the CDR3 has 13 residues. Just the 39-base CDR3 DNA is kept, in frame starting at base 1. Looking up the germline V gene yields CDR1 SQVTM and CDR2 ANQGSEA.